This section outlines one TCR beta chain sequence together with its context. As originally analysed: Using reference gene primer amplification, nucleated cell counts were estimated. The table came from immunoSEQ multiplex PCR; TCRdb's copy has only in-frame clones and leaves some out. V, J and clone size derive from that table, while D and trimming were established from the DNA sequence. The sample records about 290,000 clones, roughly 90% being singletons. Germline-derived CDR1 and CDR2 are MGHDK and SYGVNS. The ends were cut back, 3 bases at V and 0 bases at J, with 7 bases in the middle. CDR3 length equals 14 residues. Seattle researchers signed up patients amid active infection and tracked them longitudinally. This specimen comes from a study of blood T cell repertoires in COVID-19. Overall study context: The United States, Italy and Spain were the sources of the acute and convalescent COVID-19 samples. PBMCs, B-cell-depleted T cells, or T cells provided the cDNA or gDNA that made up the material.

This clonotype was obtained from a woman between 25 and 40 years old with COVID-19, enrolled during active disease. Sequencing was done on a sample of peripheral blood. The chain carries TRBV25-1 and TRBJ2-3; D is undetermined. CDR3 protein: CASSESLSTDTQYF. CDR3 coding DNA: TGTGCCAGCAGTGAGTCACTTAGCACAGATACGCAGTATTTT.